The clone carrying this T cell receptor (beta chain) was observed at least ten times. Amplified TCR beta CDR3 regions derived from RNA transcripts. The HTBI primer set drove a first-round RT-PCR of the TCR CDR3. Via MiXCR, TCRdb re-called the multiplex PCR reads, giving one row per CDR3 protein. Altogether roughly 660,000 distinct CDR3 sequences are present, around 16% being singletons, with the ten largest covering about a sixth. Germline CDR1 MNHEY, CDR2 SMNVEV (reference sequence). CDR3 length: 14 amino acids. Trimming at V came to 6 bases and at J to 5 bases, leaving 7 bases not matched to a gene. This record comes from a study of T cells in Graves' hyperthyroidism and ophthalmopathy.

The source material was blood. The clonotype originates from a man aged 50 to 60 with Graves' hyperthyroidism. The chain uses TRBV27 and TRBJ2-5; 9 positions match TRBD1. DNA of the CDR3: TGTGCCAGCAGCTTAGGGACAGGGTGGGAGACCCAGTACTTC. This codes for CASSLGTGWETQYF.